This T cell receptor beta chain comes out of a study of T cell repertoires in cytomegalovirus infection. Study background: Selection of CMV epitopes for the study included recently identified HLA-C-restricted and well-studied HLA-B-restricted ones. General observations from the study: Across the ex vivo response, the dominant clonotypes were HLA-C-restricted CMV-specific TCR beta clonotypes. The cumulative frequency of public TCR beta families distinguished individuals who carried CMV together with the relevant HLA.

This CDR3 spans 14 amino acids. The V gene lost 1 base and the J gene lost 4 bases, with 7 bases spanning the gap. Germline CDR1 and CDR2: SGHVS and FNYEAQ. TCRdb itself ran the reads through MiXCR, one entry per CDR3 protein. The sample lists fewer than 850,000 distinct CDR3 sequences; almost 30% were seen once. This clonotype was observed a handful of times. Its antigen is not identified. The genes are TRBV7-6 and TRBJ1-4; D is ambiguous. The TCR originated in a human donor in good health (CMV status not recorded). Some clones in this sample may be carry-over from other donors' samples. The sample was cultured CD8+ T cells from PBMCs, taken from culture after CMV antigen stimulation. CDR3 in amino acids: CASSLGEFNEKLFF. In DNA form, the CDR3 reads TGTGCCAGCAGCTTAGGGGAATTTAATGAAAAACTGTTTTTT.